The 24 T cell receptor beta chains in this list originate from one sample, sequenced in a study of regulatory T cells in long-lasting Graves disease. Library construction for TCR beta used iRepertoire HTBI primers and Arm-PCR of CDR3 regions. Via MiXCR, TCRdb re-called the multiplex PCR reads, giving one row per CDR3 protein. The repertoire consists of over 450,000 distinct CDR3 sequences, with around 13% occurring once and the leading ten covering around 9.3%. The time point: newly diagnosed GD, antithyroid drugs for less than 3 months. TCR sequences were obtained from RNA taken from PBMCs. These data are also associated with another study on T cells in Graves' hyperthyroidism and ophthalmopathy.

Sample: peripheral blood mononuclear cells (PBMCs), taken at new diagnosis, from a patient treated with antithyroid drugs. The receptors were gathered from a woman aged 25 to 39 with Graves disease.

Comments on this clonotype: This may be a read error: a much more frequent sequence differs by one nucleotide. The chain joins TRBV6-2 or TRBV6-3 to TRBJ2-3; D assignment may be TRBD1 or TRBD2 (5 bases each). CDR1 is MNHEY and CDR2 is SVGEGT in the germline V gene. There are 16 residues in the CDR3. Trimming cost V 8 bases and J 0 bases, with 18 bases left between them. CDR3 in DNA: TGTGCCAGCGCACGCTTCTCGGGACGTAGCACAGATACGCAGTATTTT. It specifies CASARFSGRSTDTQYF.

CDR3 amino acids: CASSWYQETQYF. CDR3 sequence (DNA): TGTGCCAGCAGTTGGTACCAAGAGACCCAGTACTTC. The chain links TRBV12-3 or TRBV12-4 to TRBJ2-5; D unclear. V lost 4 bases to trimming and J lost 0 bases, with 3 bases between them. This CDR3 region has 12 residues.

The sample holds many counts of this clonotype. The chain combines TRBV12-3 or TRBV12-4 with TRBJ2-4; no definite D call. Trimming cost V 1 base and J 1 base, with 17 bases left between them. The CDR3 is 18 residues long. Written as DNA, the CDR3 is TGTGCCAGCAGTTTAGTTTGGGGTCCTGAGGTGGCCAAAAACATTCAGTACTTC. Protein sequence: CASSLVWGPEVAKNIQYF.

This clonotype was counted ten times or more. The J gene is TRBJ2-1, the V gene TRBV13, with 9 bases that match TRBD1. The germline CDR1 and CDR2 sequences are PRHDT and FYEKMQ (reference sequence). The length of the CDR3 is 15 residues. Trimming at V came to 3 bases and at J to 5 bases, leaving 5 bases not matched to a gene. CDR3 bases: TGTGCCAGCAGCTTCAGGGACAGGGCCGACAATGAGCAGTTCTTC. Translation gives CASSFRDRADNEQFF.

In this sample, this clonotype turned up many times. The chain couples TRBV10-3 to TRBJ2-7; the D gene is possibly TRBD1 (6 bases). The germline V gene encodes CDR1 ENHRY and CDR2 SYGVKD. V was trimmed by 6 bases and J by 3 bases, leaving 15 bases between them. This CDR3 contains 14 residues. The CDR3 sequence: CAIRGAGTIYEQYF. DNA of the CDR3: TGTGCCATCAGAGGGGCAGGGACAATCTACGAGCAGTACTTC.

Ten or more counts support this clonotype. This rearrangement joins TRBV6-1 to TRBJ1-5; D is undetermined. Germline values: CDR1 MNHNS, CDR2 SASEGT. The CDR3 spans 14 residues. Between the trimmed V and J ends, which lost 4 bases and 6 bases, there was a span of 13 bases. The CDR3 is CASSGSGFGQPQHF. The CDR3 DNA sequence: TGTGCCAGCAGTGGCTCGGGTTTTGGTCAGCCCCAGCATTTT.

The sample holds many counts of this clonotype. The V call is TRBV7-2, the J call TRBJ2-1; 12 bases match TRBD2. J was trimmed by 5 bases and V by 4 bases; bases with no gene match: 3. The V gene's germline CDR1 is SGHTA and CDR2 FQGNSA. The CDR3 extends over 15 amino acids. The CDR3 loop is CASSSGLAGHNEQFF. CDR3 sequence (DNA): TGTGCCAGCAGCTCGGGACTAGCGGGTCACAATGAGCAGTTCTTC.

This clonotype was recorded a few times. The junction shows a germline mismatch at one end, possibly a read error. V and J are TRBV5-6 and TRBJ1-2; tentative D call: TRBD1 (5 bases). The CDR3 totals 12 residues. The germline gives CDR1 SGHDT, CDR2 YYEEEE. The CDR3 bases are TGTGCCAGCAGCTTAGGGGACTACGGCTACGCCTTC. Residues: CASSLGDYGYAF.

This clonotype was observed a few times. V and J are TRBV29-1 and TRBJ2-3, with 13 bases aligning to TRBD2. This CDR3 contains 14 residues. Looked up from germline, CDR1 is SQVTM and CDR2 is ANQGSEA. V trimming: 3 bases; J trimming: 12 bases; junction bases outside the gene matches: 9. The CDR3 coding sequence is TGCAGCGTTGATGCCGGGGGACTAGCGGGATTACAGTATTTT. Translating it yields CSVDAGGLAGLQYF.

This clonotype was seen a single time. The gene calls are TRBV7-3 and TRBJ2-7, with 7 nucleotides matching TRBD2. Germline V CDR1 and CDR2: SGHTA, FQGTGA. J lost 7 bases, V lost 0 bases, and 9 bases had no gene match. The CDR3 totals 15 residues. The CDR3 coding sequence is TGTGCCAGCAGCTTAACGGGTGGGAGGGCTAATGAGCAGTACTTC. Residues: CASSLTGGRANEQYF.

This chain links TRBV18 with TRBJ1-2; 11 bases fit TRBD1. This CDR3 contains 16 residues. Germline-derived CDR1 and CDR2 are KGHSH and LQKENI. V gave up 3 bases and J gave up 2 bases; unmatched junction bases: 5. CDR3 residues: CASSPVGQGVNYGYTF. Here the CDR3 DNA reads TGTGCCAGCTCACCCGTGGGACAGGGGGTAAACTATGGCTACACCTTC.

This clonotype came up many times. The chain couples TRBV3-1 to TRBJ1-1, with D uncertain. The V end lost 0 bases, the J end lost 0 bases, and 8 bases lay between the germline ends. The CDR3 sequence is 15 residues long. Germline CDR1 LGHDT, CDR2 YNNKEL (reference sequence). In DNA, the CDR3 is TGTGCCAGCAGCCAAGACCCCCAGATGAACACTGAAGCTTTCTTT. Amino acid sequence: CASSQDPQMNTEAFF.

The sample holds many counts of this clonotype. The J gene is TRBJ2-7, the V gene TRBV6-1; 8 nucleotides align to TRBD1. The CDR3 covers 14 residues. V gave up 3 bases and J gave up 2 bases; unmatched junction bases: 3. The V gene's germline CDR1 is MNHNS and CDR2 SASEGT. This CDR3 is CASSDTGGPYEQYF. CDR3 in DNA: TGTGCCAGCAGTGATACAGGGGGGCCCTACGAGCAGTACTTC.

This clonotype occurred many times. The chain carries TRBV29-1 and TRBJ2-5; 7 bases are a match to TRBD2. The CDR3 covers 13 residues. Unmatched junction bases numbered 7, after V lost 4 bases and J lost 5 bases. Per germline, CDR1 SQVTM and CDR2 ANQGSEA. The CDR3 nucleotides are TGCAGCGTTGGGGCGGGAGTAGGGGAGACCCAGTACTTC. This translates into CSVGAGVGETQYF.

The chain carries TRBV3-1 and TRBJ1-6, with 9 bases aligning to TRBD1. The CDR3 length is 15 residues. CDR1 is LGHDT, CDR2 YNNKEL, per germline (reference sequence). The V segment lost 5 bases and the J segment 6 bases; nucleotides outside the gene matches: 5. CDR3 in DNA: TGTGCCAGCAGCGGCCGGGACAGGGTTAATTCACCCCTCCACTTT. It encodes CASSGRDRVNSPLHF. Together with reference TRBV3-1 and TRBJ1-6, the CDR3 gives the full variable domain: DTAVSQTPKYLVTQMGNDKSIKCEQNLGHDTMYWYKQDSKKFLKIMFSYNNKELIINETVPNRFSPKSPDKAHLNLHINSLELGDSAVYFCASSGRDRVNSPLHFGNGTRLTVT.

In its sample, this clonotype was seen a few times. The chain combines TRBV20-1 with TRBJ2-7; weak D call: TRBD2 (6 bases). The CDR3 sequence is 15 residues long. V lost 2 bases and J lost 2, with 16 bases in between. Germline V lookup: CDR1 DFQATT, CDR2 SNEGSKA (reference sequence). Written as DNA, the CDR3 is TGCAGTGCTAGAATCCGGGGGTCCCCTACCTACGAGCAGTACTTC. Translating it yields CSARIRGSPTYEQYF.

On this clonotype itself: A single base separates this from a much larger clone, so it may be a read error. The chain combines TRBV20-1 with TRBJ2-1; 14 nucleotides match TRBD2. V lost 6 bases and J lost 8; bases outside the gene matches: 6. The CDR3 consists of 14 residues. The germline V gene encodes CDR1 DFQATT and CDR2 SNEGSKA (reference sequence). For the CDR3, the DNA is TGCAGTGCCGCCGGGACTAGCGGGAGCCATGAGCAGTTCTTC. Translation: CSAAGTSGSHEQFF.

This clonotype was detected ten times or more. The V gene is TRBV27, the J gene TRBJ2-1, with D maybe TRBD2 (5 bases). This CDR3 has 13 amino acids. V was clipped by 4 bases and J by 6 bases, with 10 bases between them. The germline V gene has CDR1 MNHEY and CDR2 SMNVEV (reference sequence). The CDR3: CASSWTFGNEQFF. The CDR3 DNA sequence: TGTGCCAGCAGTTGGACTTTCGGCAATGAGCAGTTCTTC.

This clonotype occurred many times. The rearrangement uses TRBV30 and TRBJ2-7, with D perhaps TRBD1 (5 bases). This CDR3 spans 19 amino acids. With 0 bases removed from V and 5 bases from J, the gap between germline ends came to 29 bases. Germline V gene data show CDR1 as GTSNPN and CDR2 as SVGIG (reference sequence). The CDR3 spells CAWSVPAPDVYRFKDEQYF. In DNA form, the CDR3 reads TGTGCCTGGAGTGTACCAGCCCCTGATGTCTACAGGTTCAAGGACGAGCAGTACTTC.

The rearrangement uses TRBV6-1 and TRBJ2-1, with D perhaps being TRBD1 or TRBD2 (9 bases each). Trimming removed 7 bases from V and 10 bases from J, with 29 bases in between. This CDR3 has 17 amino acids. CDR1 and CDR2 (germline): MNHNS, SASEGT. The CDR3 DNA reads TGTGCCAGCACCAAACAGGGGGCGGGAGGGAGATCAGGGGAGCAGTTCTTC. This encodes CASTKQGAGGRSGEQFF.

This clonotype was seen more than once but under ten times. This chain uses TRBV6-1 with TRBJ2-4; TRBD2 agrees at 8 bases. J lost 1 base, V lost 7 bases, and 3 bases had no gene match. Germline-derived CDR1 and CDR2 are MNHNS and SASEGT. The CDR3 consists of 14 residues. CDR3 sequence: CASTRGGAKNIQYF. The CDR3 DNA follows: TGTGCCAGCACCCGGGGGGGGGCCAAAAACATTCAGTACTTC.

This clonotype was seen only a few times. The V and J genes are TRBV6-1 and TRBJ1-5; D ambiguous. Germline CDR1 and CDR2: MNHNS and SASEGT. The CDR3 loop spans 13 amino acids. V lost 5 bases to trimming and J lost 4 bases, with 9 bases between them. CDR3: CASSLIENQPQHF. The CDR3 region has the DNA TGTGCCAGCAGTCTTATAGAAAATCAGCCCCAGCATTTT.

This clonotype was detected only a few times. The chain combines TRBV7-9 with TRBJ2-2; possibly TRBD1 or TRBD2 for D (5 bases each). Germline CDR1 SEHNR, CDR2 FQNEAQ (reference sequence). V was pared by 7 bases and J by 6 bases, with 12 bases between. This CDR3 has 13 amino acids. CDR3: CASTRGRPGELFF. In DNA form, the CDR3 reads TGTGCCAGCACGAGGGGTCGTCCCGGGGAGCTGTTTTTT.

V usage is TRBV5-1 and J usage is TRBJ2-1; the match to TRBD2 covers 9 bases. The V and J ends lost 4 bases and 7 bases, in that order; junction bases with no gene match: 12. The CDR3 is 16 residues long. Germline V gives CDR1 SGHRS, CDR2 YFSETQ. This CDR3 reads CASSVAGAGGWNEQFF. CDR3 bases: TGCGCCAGCAGCGTCGCCGGCGCGGGAGGGTGGAATGAGCAGTTCTTC.